This T cell receptor beta chain originates from a study of T cells after yellow fever vaccination. Study findings and constraints: Contaminants from the bulk population, in the form of abundant clonotypes, could be found in FACS-sorted repertoires. The booster response re-showed most primary clones: roughly 97% CD4, 88% CD8. Weaker, the secondary response peaked sooner, at day 5 versus 15.

This clonotype was observed a few times. Its antigen is unknown. Production of TCR cDNA was by 5'RACE template switching, which also added a universal primer site and UMIs. TCRdb independently ran MiXCR on the 5' RACE reads; one entry per CDR3 protein. In the table there are 500,000 to 550,000 distinct CDR3 sequences, 21% of which are singletons. Germline assignment: CDR1 LGHNA and CDR2 YNFKEQ. This CDR3 has 16 residues. The V end lost 1 base, the J end lost 1 base, and 11 bases lay between the germline ends. This TCR derives from a man aged 18-30 years who received the YFV17D yellow fever vaccine. Here the sequenced sample was PBMCs, taken 20 to 25 days after the first yellow fever vaccination. J is TRBJ1-3 and V is TRBV4-2; the D is unclear. The CDR3 DNA sequence: TGTGCCAGCAGCCAAGTTTTTCTGGAATCTGGAAACACCATATATTTT. Its protein product is CASSQVFLESGNTIYF.